This TCR beta chain was documented in a study of blood T cell repertoires in COVID-19. The overall study: T cells, B-cell-depleted T cells, or PBMCs supplied cDNA or gDNA.

Two negative PCRs, clearance, or symptom resolution had been documented for recovered Cohort 3 donors. As originally analysed: From reference gene primer amplification, estimates of nucleated cell counts were derived. TCRdb's table, derived via immunoSEQ multiplex PCR, lists solely in-frame clones and lacks some. V, J and clone size reflect that table, while D and trimming were determined from the DNA. The sample has approximately 210,000 clones, about 85% seen once; the top ten hold 2% to 2.5%. The TCR comes from a woman in her twenties or thirties who had recovered from COVID-19. The sequencing sample was made of PBMCs or T cells enriched from blood (not recorded which).

CDR3 in DNA: TGCGCCAGCAGCCAAGTTTTTAAAGGGACAGGGACTAATGAAAAACTGTTTTTT. Amino acids: CASSQVFKGTGTNEKLFF. The rearrangement joins TRBV4-3 to TRBJ1-4, with 9 bases lining up with TRBD1. V lost 1 base and J lost 2; bases outside the gene matches: 8. The CDR3 has 18 amino acids. From germline, CDR1 is LGHNA and CDR2 YSLEER.